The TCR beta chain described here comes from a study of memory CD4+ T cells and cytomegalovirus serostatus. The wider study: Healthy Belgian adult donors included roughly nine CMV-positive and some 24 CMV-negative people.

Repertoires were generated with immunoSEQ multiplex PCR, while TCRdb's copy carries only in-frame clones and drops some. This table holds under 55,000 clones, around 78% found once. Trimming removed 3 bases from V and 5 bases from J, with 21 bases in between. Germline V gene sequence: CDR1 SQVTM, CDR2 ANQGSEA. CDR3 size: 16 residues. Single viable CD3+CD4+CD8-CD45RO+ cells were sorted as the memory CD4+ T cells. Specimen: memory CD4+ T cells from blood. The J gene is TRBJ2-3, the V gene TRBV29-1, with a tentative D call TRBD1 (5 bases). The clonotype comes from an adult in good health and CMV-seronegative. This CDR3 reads CSVEIDGALRGDTQYF. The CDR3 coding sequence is TGCAGCGTTGAGATTGATGGGGCCTTAAGAGGAGATACGCAGTATTTT.